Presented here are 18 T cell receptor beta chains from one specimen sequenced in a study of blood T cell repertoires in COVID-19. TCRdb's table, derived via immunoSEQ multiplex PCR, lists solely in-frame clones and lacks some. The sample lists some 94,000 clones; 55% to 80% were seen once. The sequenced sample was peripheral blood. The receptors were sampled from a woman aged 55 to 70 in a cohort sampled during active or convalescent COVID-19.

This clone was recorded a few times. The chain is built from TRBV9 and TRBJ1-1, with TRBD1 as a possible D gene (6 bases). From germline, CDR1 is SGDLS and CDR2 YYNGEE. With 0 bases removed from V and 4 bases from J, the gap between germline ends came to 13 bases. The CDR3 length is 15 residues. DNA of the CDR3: TGTGCCAGCAGCGTAGGTTGGGGGCTTGGCACTGAAGCTTTCTTT. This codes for CASSVGWGLGTEAFF.

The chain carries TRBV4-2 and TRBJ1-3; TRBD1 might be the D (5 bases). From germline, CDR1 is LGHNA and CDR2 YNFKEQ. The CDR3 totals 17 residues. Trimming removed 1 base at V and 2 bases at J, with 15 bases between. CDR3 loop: CASSQARGSTAGNTIYF. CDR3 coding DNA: TGTGCCAGCAGCCAAGCAAGGGGTTCCACCGCTGGAAACACCATATATTTT.

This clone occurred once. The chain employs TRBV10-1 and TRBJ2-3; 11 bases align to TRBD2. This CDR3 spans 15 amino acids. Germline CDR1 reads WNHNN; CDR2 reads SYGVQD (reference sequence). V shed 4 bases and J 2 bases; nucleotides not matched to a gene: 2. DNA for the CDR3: TGCGCCAGCAGTGTTAGCGGGGGGGTCACAGATACGCAGTATTTT. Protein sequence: CASSVSGGVTDTQYF.

In DNA form, the CDR3 reads TGTGCCAGCAGTTTATCGCCACAGGGTTGGGAGCAGCCCCAGCATTTT. This translates into CASSLSPQGWEQPQHF. This chain links TRBV27 with TRBJ1-5; maybe TRBD1 (6 bases). The germline CDR1 and CDR2 sequences are MNHEY and SMNVEV (reference sequence). The CDR3 consists of 16 residues. Trimming took off 0 bases at V and 7 bases at J, with 16 bases between the two ends.

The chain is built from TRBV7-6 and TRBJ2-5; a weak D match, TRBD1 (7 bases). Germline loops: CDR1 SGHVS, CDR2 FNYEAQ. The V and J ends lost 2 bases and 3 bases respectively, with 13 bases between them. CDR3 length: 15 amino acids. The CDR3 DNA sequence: TGTGCCAGCAGCTTATTCCAGGGGGAGGAAGAGACCCAGTACTTC. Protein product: CASSLFQGEEETQYF.

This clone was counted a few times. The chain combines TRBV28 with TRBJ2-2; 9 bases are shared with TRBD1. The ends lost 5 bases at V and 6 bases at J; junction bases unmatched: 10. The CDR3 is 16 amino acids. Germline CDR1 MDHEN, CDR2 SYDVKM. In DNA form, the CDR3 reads TGTGCCAGCAGTGCCTACGGACAGGGGAGGGCCGGGGAGCTGTTTTTT. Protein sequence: CASSAYGQGRAGELFF.

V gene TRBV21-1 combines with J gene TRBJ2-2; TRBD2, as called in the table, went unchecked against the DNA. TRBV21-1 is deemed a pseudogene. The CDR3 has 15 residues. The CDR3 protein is CASRAGTSNTGELFF. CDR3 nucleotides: TGTGCCAGCAGGGCCGGGACTTCGAACACCGGGGAGCTGTTTTTT.

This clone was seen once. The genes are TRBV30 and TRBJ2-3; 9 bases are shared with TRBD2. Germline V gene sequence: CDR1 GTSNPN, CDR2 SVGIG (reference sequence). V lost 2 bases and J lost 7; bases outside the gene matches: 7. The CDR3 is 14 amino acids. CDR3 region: CAWSPRGGLNTQYF. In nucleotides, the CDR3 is TGTGCCTGGAGTCCGCGGGGGGGGTTAAATACGCAGTATTTT.

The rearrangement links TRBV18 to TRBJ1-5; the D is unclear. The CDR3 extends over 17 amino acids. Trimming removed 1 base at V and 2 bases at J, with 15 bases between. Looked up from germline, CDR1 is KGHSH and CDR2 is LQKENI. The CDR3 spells CASSPQQALGGNQPQHF. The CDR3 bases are TGTGCCAGCTCACCACAGCAGGCTTTGGGAGGCAATCAGCCCCAGCATTTT.

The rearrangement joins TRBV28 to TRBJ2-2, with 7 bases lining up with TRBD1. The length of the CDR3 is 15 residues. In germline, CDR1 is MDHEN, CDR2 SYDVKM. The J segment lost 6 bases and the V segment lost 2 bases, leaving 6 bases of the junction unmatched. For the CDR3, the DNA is TGTGCCAGCAGTTTAAGGCAGACAGGGTCCGGGGAGCTGTTTTTT. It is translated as CASSLRQTGSGELFF.

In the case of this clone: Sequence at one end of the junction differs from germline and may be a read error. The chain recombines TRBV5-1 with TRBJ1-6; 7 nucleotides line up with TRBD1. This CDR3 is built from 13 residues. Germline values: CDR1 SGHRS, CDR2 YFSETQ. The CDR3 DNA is TGCGCCAGCAGCGGATCGGACAGGCCAGGGCTGGACTTT. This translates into CASSGSDRPGLDF.

CDR3 DNA: TGTGCCAGCAGCCCCGGACAGGGGACATACAATGAGCAGTTCTTC. Encoded protein: CASSPGQGTYNEQFF. The chain joins TRBV13 to TRBJ2-1, with 9 bases lining up with TRBD1. The V segment lost 5 bases and the J segment 4 bases; nucleotides outside the gene matches: 6. Germline V gene sequence: CDR1 PRHDT, CDR2 FYEKMQ (reference sequence). The CDR3 spans 15 residues. Supplemented by reference TRBV13 and TRBJ2-1, the full variable domain reads AAGVIQSPRHLIKEKRETATLKCYPIPRHDTVYWYQQGPGQDPQFLISFYEKMQSDKGSIPDRFSAQQFSDYHSELNMSSLELGDSALYFCASSPGQGTYNEQFFGPGTRLTVL.

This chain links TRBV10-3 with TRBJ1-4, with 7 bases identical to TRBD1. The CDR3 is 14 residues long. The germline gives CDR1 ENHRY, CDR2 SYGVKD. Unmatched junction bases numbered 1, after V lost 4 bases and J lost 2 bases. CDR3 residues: CAISGGGTNEKLFF. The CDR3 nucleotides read TGTGCCATCAGTGGAGGGGGCACTAATGAAAAACTGTTTTTT.

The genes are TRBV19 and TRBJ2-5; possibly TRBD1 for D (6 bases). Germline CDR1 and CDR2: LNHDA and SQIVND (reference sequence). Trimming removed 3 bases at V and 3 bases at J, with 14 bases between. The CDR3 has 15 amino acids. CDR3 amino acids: CASSIWHRDKETQYF. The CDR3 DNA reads TGTGCCAGTAGTATTTGGCACAGGGATAAAGAGACCCAGTACTTC.

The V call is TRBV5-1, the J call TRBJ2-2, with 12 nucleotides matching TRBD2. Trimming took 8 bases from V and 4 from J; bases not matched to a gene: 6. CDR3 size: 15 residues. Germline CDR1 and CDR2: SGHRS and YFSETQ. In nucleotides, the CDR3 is TGCGCCAGTACGCCGGGACTAGCGGGCACCGGGGAGCTGTTTTTT. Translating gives CASTPGLAGTGELFF. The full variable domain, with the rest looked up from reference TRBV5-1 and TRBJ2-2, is KAGVTQTPRYLIKTRGQQVTLSCSPISGHRSVSWYQQTPGQGLQFLFEYFSETQRNKGNFPGRFSGRQFSNSRSEMNVSTLELGDSALYLCASTPGLAGTGELFFGEGSRLTVL.

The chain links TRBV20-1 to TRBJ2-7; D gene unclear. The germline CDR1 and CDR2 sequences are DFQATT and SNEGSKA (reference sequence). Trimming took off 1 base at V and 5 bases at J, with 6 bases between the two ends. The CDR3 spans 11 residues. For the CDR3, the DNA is TGCAGTGCTAGAGCTTTCGACGAGCAGTACTTC. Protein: CSARAFDEQYF.

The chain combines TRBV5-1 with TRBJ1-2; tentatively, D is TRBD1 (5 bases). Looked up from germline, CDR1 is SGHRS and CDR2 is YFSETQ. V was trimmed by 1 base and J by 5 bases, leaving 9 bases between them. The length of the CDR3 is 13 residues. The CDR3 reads CASSLSGNYGYTF. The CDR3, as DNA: TGCGCCAGCAGCTTGTCAGGGAATTATGGCTACACCTTC. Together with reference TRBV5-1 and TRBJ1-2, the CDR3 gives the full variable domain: KAGVTQTPRYLIKTRGQQVTLSCSPISGHRSVSWYQQTPGQGLQFLFEYFSETQRNKGNFPGRFSGRQFSNSRSEMNVSTLELGDSALYLCASSLSGNYGYTFGSGTRLTVV.

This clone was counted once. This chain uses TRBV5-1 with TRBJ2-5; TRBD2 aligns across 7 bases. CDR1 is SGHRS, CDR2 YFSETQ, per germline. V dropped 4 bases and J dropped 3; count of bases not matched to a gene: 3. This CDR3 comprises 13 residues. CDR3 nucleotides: TGCGCCAGCAGCGCGAGCGGGGAAGAGACCCAGTACTTC. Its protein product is CASSASGEETQYF.